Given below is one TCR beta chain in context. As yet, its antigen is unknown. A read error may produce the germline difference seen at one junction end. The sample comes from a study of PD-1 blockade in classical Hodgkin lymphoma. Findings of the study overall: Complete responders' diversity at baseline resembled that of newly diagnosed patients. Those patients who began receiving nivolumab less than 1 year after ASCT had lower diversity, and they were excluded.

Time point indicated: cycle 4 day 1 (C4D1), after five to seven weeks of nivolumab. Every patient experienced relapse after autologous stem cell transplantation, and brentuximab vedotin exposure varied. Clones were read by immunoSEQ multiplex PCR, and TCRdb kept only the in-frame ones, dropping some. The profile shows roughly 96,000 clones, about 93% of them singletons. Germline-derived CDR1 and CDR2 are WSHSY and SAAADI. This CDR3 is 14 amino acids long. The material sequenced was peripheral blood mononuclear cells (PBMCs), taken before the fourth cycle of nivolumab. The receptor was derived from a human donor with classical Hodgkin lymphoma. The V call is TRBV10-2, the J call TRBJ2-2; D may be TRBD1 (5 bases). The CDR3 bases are TGCGCCAGCAGTCAGTCAGGGCAAACCGGGGAGCTGTTTTTT. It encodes CASSQSGQTGELFF.